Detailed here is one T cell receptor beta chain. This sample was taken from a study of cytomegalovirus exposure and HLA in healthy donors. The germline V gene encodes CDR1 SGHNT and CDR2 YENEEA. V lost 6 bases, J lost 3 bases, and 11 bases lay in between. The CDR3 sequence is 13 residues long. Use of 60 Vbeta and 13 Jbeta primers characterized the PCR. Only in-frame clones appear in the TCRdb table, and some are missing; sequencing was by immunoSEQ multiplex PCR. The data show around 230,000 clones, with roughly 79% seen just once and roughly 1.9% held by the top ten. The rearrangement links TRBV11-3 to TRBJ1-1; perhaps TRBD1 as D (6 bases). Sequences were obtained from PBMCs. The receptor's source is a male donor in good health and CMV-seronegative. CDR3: CASSQRQDTEAFF. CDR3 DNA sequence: TGTGCCAGCAGTCAAAGACAGGACACTGAAGCTTTCTTT.